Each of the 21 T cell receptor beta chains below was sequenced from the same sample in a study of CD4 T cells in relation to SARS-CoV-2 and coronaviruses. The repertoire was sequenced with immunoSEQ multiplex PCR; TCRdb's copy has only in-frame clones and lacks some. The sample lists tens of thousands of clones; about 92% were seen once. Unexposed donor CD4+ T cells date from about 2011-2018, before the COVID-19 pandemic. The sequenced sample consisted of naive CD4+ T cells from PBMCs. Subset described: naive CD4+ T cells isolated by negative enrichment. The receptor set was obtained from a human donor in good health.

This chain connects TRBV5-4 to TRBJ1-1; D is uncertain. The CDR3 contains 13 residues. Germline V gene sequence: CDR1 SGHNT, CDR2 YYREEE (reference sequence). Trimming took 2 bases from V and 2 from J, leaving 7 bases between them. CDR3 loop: CASSLFSNTEAFF. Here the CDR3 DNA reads TGTGCCAGCAGCTTATTCAGTAACACTGAAGCTTTCTTT.

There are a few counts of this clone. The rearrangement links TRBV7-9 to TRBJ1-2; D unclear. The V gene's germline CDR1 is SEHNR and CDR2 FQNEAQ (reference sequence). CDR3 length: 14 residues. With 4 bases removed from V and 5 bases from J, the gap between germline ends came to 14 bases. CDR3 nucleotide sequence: TGTGCCAGCAGCTCGGGAGCTCCGCTTTATGGCTACACCTTC. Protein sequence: CASSSGAPLYGYTF. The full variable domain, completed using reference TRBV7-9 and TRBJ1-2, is DTGVSQNPRHKITKRGQNVTFRCDPISEHNRLYWYRQTLGQGPEFLTYFQNEAQLEKSRLLSDRFSAERPKGSFSTLEIQRTEQGDSAMYLCASSSGAPLYGYTFGSGTRLTVV.

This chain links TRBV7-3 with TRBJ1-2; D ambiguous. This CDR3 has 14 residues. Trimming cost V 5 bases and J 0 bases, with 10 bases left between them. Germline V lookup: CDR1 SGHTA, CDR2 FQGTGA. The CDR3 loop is CASSPEAANYGYTF. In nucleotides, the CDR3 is TGTGCCAGCAGCCCAGAGGCGGCTAACTATGGCTACACCTTC.

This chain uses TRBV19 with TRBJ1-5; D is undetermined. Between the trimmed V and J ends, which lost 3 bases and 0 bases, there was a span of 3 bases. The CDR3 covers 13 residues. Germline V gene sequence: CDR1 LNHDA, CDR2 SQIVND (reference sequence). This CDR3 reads CASSMVSNQPQHF. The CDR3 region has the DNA TGTGCCAGTAGTATGGTTAGCAATCAGCCCCAGCATTTT.

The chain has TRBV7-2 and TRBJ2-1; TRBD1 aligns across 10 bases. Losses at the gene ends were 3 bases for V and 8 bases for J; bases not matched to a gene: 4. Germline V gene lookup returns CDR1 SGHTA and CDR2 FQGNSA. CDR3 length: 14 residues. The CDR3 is CASSFRTGGDEQFF. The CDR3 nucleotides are TGTGCCAGCAGCTTCCGGACAGGGGGAGATGAGCAGTTCTTC.

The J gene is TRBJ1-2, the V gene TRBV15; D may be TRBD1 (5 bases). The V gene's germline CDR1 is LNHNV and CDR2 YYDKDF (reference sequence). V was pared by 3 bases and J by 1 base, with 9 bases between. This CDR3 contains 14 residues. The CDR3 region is CATSSPGINYGYTF. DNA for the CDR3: TGTGCCACCAGCAGCCCAGGGATTAACTATGGCTACACCTTC.

CDR3 loop: CASSLSSGQDYEQYF. Written as DNA, the CDR3 is TGTGCCAGCAGTTTATCTAGCGGGCAGGACTACGAGCAGTACTTC. The J gene is TRBJ2-7, the V gene TRBV27; 7 bases agree with TRBD2. Germline CDR1 reads MNHEY; CDR2 reads SMNVEV (reference sequence). CDR3 length: 15 residues. The V and J ends lost 0 bases and 3 bases, in that order; junction bases with no gene match: 5.

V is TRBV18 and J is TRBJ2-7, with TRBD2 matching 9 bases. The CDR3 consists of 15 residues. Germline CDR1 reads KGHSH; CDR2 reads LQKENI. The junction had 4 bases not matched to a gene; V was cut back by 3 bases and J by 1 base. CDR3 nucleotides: TGTGCCAGCTCACCCAGACTAGCGGAATCCTACGAGCAGTACTTC. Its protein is CASSPRLAESYEQYF.

CDR3 nucleotide sequence: TGTGCCAGCAGCCAAGGATGGGAAAAACTGTTTTTT. Translating it yields CASSQGWEKLFF. V is TRBV3-1 (or the pseudogene TRBV3-2) and J is TRBJ1-4; D gene ambiguous. This CDR3 contains 12 residues. V lost 1 base and J 8 bases, leaving 5 bases between the germline ends. The germline CDR1 and CDR2 sequences are LGHDT and YNNKEL (reference sequence).

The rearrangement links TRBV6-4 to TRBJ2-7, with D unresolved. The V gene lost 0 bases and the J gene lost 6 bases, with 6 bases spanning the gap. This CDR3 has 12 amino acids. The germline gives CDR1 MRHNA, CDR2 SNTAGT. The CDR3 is CASSDSLGEQYF. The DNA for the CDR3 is TGTGCCAGCAGTGACTCTCTTGGCGAGCAGTACTTC.

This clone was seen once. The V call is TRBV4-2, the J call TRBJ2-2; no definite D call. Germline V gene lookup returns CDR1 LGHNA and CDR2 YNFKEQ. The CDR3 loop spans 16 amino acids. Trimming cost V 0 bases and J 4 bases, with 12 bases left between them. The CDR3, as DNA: TGTGCCAGCAGCCAAGAGGACCCAAGTCTCACCGGGGAGCTGTTTTTT. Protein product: CASSQEDPSLTGELFF.

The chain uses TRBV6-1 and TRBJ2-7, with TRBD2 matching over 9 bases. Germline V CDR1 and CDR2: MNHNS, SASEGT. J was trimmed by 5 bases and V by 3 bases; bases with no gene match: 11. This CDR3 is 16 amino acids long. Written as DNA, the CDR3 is TGTGCCAGCAGTGAGCGCATAGCGGGAGTTAGCGACGAGCAGTACTTC. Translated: CASSERIAGVSDEQYF.

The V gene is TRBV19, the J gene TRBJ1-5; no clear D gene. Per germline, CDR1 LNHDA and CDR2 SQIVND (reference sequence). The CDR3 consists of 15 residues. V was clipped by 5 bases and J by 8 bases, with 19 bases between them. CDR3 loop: CASSSPRQAGEPQHF. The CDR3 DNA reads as TGTGCCAGTAGTTCACCGCGCCAGGCGGGTGAGCCCCAGCATTTT.

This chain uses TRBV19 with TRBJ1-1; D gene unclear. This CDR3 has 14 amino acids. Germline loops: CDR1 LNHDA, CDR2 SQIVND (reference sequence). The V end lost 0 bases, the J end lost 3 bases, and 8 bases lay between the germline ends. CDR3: CASSIDQADTEAFF. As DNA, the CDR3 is TGTGCCAGTAGTATAGATCAAGCCGACACTGAAGCTTTCTTT.

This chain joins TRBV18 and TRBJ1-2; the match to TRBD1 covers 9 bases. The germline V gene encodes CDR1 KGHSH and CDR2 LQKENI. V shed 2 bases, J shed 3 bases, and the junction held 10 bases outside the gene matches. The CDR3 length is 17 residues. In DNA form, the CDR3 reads TGTGCCAGCTCACCATCCACAGGGGGCTACGGTGACTATGGCTACACCTTC. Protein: CASSPSTGGYGDYGYTF.

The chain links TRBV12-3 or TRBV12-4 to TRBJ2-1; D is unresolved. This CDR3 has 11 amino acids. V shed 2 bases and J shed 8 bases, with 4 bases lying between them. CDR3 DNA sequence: TGTGCCAGCAGTTTAAGTGATGAGCAGTTCTTC. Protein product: CASSLSDEQFF.

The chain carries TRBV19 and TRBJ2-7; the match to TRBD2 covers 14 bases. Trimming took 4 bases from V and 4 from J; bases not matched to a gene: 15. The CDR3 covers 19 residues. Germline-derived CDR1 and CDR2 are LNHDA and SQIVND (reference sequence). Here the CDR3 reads CASSKSGTSGSSGRYEQYF. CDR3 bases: TGTGCCAGTAGTAAATCCGGGACTAGCGGGAGTTCAGGGCGTTACGAGCAGTACTTC.

The CDR3 loop reads CASSAAPLTGVETQYF. The DNA for the CDR3 is TGTGCCAGCAGCGCTGCCCCTCTGACAGGGGTGGAGACCCAGTACTTC. V usage is TRBV9 and J usage is TRBJ2-5; 8 nucleotides line up with TRBD1. With V trimmed by 3 bases and J by 5 bases, 12 bases remained unmatched. CDR1 and CDR2 (germline): SGDLS, YYNGEE. The CDR3 totals 16 residues.

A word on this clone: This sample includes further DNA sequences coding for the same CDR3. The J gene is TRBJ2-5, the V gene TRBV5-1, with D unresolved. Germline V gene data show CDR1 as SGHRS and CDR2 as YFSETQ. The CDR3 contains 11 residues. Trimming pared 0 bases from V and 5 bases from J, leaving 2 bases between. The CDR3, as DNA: TGCGCCAGCAGCTTGGTTGAGACCCAGTACTTC. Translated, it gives CASSLVETQYF. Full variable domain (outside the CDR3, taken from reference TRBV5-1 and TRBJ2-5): KAGVTQTPRYLIKTRGQQVTLSCSPISGHRSVSWYQQTPGQGLQFLFEYFSETQRNKGNFPGRFSGRQFSNSRSEMNVSTLELGDSALYLCASSLVETQYFGPGTRLLVL.

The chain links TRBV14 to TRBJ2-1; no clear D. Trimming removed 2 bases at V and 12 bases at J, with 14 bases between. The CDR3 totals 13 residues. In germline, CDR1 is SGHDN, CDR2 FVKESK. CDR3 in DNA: TGTGCCAGCAGCCAACTCCCAACCGGCAGGCAGTTCTTC. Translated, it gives CASSQLPTGRQFF.

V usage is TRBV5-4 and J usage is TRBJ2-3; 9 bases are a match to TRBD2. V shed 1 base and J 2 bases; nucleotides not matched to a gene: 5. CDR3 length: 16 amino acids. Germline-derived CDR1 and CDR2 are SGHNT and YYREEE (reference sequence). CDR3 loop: CASSLPSGGNTDTQYF. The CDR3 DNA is TGTGCCAGCAGCTTGCCCAGCGGGGGGAACACAGATACGCAGTATTTT.